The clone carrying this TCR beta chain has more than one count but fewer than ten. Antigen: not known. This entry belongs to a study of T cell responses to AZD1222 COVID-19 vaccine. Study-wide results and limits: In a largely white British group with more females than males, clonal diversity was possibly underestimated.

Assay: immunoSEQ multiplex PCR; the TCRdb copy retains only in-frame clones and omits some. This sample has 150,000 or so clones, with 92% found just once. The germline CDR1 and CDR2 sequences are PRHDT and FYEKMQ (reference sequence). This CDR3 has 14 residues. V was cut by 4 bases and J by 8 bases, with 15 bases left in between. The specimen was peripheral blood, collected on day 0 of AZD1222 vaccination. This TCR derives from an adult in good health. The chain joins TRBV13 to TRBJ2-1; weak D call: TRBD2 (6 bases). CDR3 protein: CASSSGTSTHEQFF. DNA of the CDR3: TGTGCCAGCAGCTCCGGGACTTCAACCCATGAGCAGTTCTTC.